This paragraph covers one T cell receptor (beta chain) sequence. The antigen remains unidentified. Expressed TCRB transcripts got sequenced, as all isolated RNA was reverse transcribed. Clones were sequenced by immunoSEQ multiplex PCR, and TCRdb holds only the in-frame ones, with some missing. The data show some 26,000 clones, under 70% seen once. The data are from a study of beta chain features in type 1 diabetes. General study results and limits: Moderate but significant shortening of TCRB CDR3s was recorded in all four CD4+ subsets from Type 1 diabetes patients.

The length of the CDR3 is 15 residues. Germline V gene sequence: CDR1 SGHTA, CDR2 FQGTGA. Germline trimming cut 5 bases from V and 12 bases from J; bases unmatched to any gene: 14. The TCR comes from a woman aged 40 to 49 with type 1 diabetes. Material: stem cell memory CD4+ T cells from blood. The chain joins TRBV7-3 to TRBJ2-1; 9 bases line up with TRBD1. CDR3 DNA: TGTGCCAGCAGCCGGGAACAGGGGGCGTATAACGGGCAGTTCTTC. As protein: CASSREQGAYNGQFF.